These T cell receptor beta chains were read from a single sample in a study of OX40 agonist ivuxolimab in advanced cancers. Produced via immunoSEQ multiplex PCR; TCRdb's table is partial and in-frame only. The sample lists approximately 100,000 clones; roughly 90% were seen once. Here the sequenced sample was CD4+ or CD8+ T cells sorted from blood, taken in a trial of the OX40 agonist ivuxolimab. The origin of the receptors is an adult with an advanced solid tumor such as melanoma, head and neck, liver or kidney cancer. CDR3s leave out the opening cysteine and the closing phenylalanine or tryptophan. The order of the fields is CDR3 protein, J gene, clone size, V gene. A clone size is listed for some rows: how often the clone was seen (once, few, many), or a class if it is expanded.

CDR3 protein: ASSADRDREAF
J gene: TRBJ1-1
clone size: NA
V gene: TRBV6-4

CDR3 protein: ASSPRGGADNEQF
J gene: TRBJ2-1
clone size: NA
V gene: TRBV6-6

CDR3 protein: ASSPGGINYGYT
J gene: TRBJ1-2
clone size: NA
V gene: TRBV5-4

CDR3 protein: ASRRTGASGNTIY
J gene: TRBJ1-3
clone size: NA
V gene: TRBV6-5

CDR3 protein: ASRAGMTGGPRNTIY
J gene: TRBJ1-3
clone size: NA
V gene: TRBV7-9

CDR3 protein: ASGLSPRSNGNTIY
J gene: TRBJ1-3
clone size: NA
V gene: TRBV7-8

CDR3 protein: ASSQESYEQY
J gene: TRBJ2-7
clone size: few
V gene: TRBV14

CDR3 protein: ASSSGVTSTDTQY
J gene: TRBJ2-3
clone size: NA
V gene: TRBV5-1

CDR3 protein: ASSLSPTTSGLDTGELF
J gene: TRBJ2-2
clone size: once
V gene: TRBV5-1

CDR3 protein: ASSTPGQGYGGYT
J gene: TRBJ1-2
clone size: NA
V gene: TRBV6-5

CDR3 protein: ASSTGTGVYGYT
J gene: TRBJ1-2
clone size: NA
V gene: TRBV28

CDR3 protein: ASSYSLQFSGNTIY
J gene: TRBJ1-3
clone size: NA
V gene: TRBV6-5

CDR3 protein: ASSSHRGDNYGYT
J gene: TRBJ1-2
clone size: NA
V gene: TRBV7-2

CDR3 protein: ASSSLAGRSYEQY
J gene: TRBJ2-7
clone size: NA
V gene: TRBV7-2

CDR3 protein: ASSWDRDYGYT
J gene: TRBJ1-2
clone size: NA
V gene: TRBV6-6

CDR3 protein: ASSSSQANQPQH
J gene: TRBJ1-5
clone size: NA
V gene: TRBV7-2

CDR3 protein: ASRGGLGGANEQF
J gene: TRBJ2-1
clone size: NA
V gene: TRBV5-1

CDR3 protein: ASTAPGQGANEQY
J gene: TRBJ2-7
clone size: NA
V gene: TRBV28

CDR3 protein: ASSLTSGGRYEQY
J gene: TRBJ2-7
clone size: NA
V gene: TRBV5-4

CDR3 protein: ASQQGTAQNEQF
J gene: TRBJ2-1
clone size: once
V gene: TRBV28

CDR3 protein: ASSLGGNYGYT
J gene: TRBJ1-2
clone size: NA
V gene: TRBV5-6

CDR3 protein: ASSYSEGNQPQH
J gene: TRBJ1-5
clone size: once
V gene: TRBV6-6

CDR3 protein: ASSLDGGGSSYEQY
J gene: TRBJ2-7
clone size: NA
V gene: TRBV7-2

CDR3 protein: TSSHQSGGAGDTQY
J gene: TRBJ2-3
clone size: NA
V gene: TRBV1

CDR3 protein: ASRPAGALYEQY
J gene: TRBJ2-7
clone size: NA
V gene: TRBV19

CDR3 protein: ASTITNEKLF
J gene: TRBJ1-4
clone size: NA
V gene: TRBV5-1

CDR3 protein: ASSTRTGSSYEQY
J gene: TRBJ2-7
clone size: NA
V gene: TRBV6-6

CDR3 protein: ASSLAAGSTGELF
J gene: TRBJ2-2
clone size: NA
V gene: TRBV5-1

CDR3 protein: ASSFAGTGGTDTQY
J gene: TRBJ2-3
clone size: NA
V gene: TRBV28

CDR3 protein: ASSVSGAGAVSQY
J gene: TRBJ2-5
clone size: NA
V gene: TRBV4-1

CDR3 protein: ASSSSTGYEQY
J gene: TRBJ2-7
clone size: NA
V gene: TRBV7-6

CDR3 protein: ASSFLTTKNIQY
J gene: TRBJ2-4
clone size: NA
V gene: TRBV28

CDR3 protein: AWSAGYGYT
J gene: TRBJ1-2
clone size: few
V gene: TRBV30

CDR3 protein: AWKTGGGSGNTIY
J gene: TRBJ1-3
clone size: NA
V gene: TRBV30

CDR3 protein: ASSSPNRGQETQY
J gene: TRBJ2-5
clone size: NA
V gene: TRBV6-5

CDR3 protein: ASRLPDQPQH
J gene: TRBJ1-5
clone size: NA
V gene: TRBV19

CDR3 protein: ASSLRTTTDTQY
J gene: TRBJ2-3
clone size: NA
V gene: TRBV5-4

CDR3 protein: ASSGHGGSGFGYT
J gene: TRBJ1-2
clone size: once
V gene: TRBV6-1

CDR3 protein: ASIERSGGDEQY
J gene: TRBJ2-7
clone size: NA
V gene: TRBV2

CDR3 protein: ASTRTSGGETQY
J gene: TRBJ2-5
clone size: NA
V gene: TRBV2

CDR3 protein: ASSLYAGWETQY
J gene: TRBJ2-5
clone size: NA
V gene: TRBV27

CDR3 protein: ASGWVTDNEQF
J gene: TRBJ2-1
clone size: NA
V gene: TRBV7-2

CDR3 protein: ASSRLLTGGDTQY
J gene: TRBJ2-3
clone size: NA
V gene: TRBV4-1

CDR3 protein: ASSGGNYGYT
J gene: TRBJ1-2
clone size: NA
V gene: TRBV27

CDR3 protein: ASSRGFSYEQY
J gene: TRBJ2-7
clone size: NA
V gene: TRBV6-1

CDR3 protein: ASSLPGSSGNTIY
J gene: TRBJ1-3
clone size: NA
V gene: TRBV7-9

CDR3 protein: ASSIDTSNIADQY
J gene: TRBJ2-3
clone size: NA
V gene: TRBV19

CDR3 protein: ASSRTGGAVQPQH
J gene: TRBJ1-5
clone size: NA
V gene: TRBV7-2

CDR3 protein: ASSSTTGSGELF
J gene: TRBJ2-2
clone size: NA
V gene: TRBV5-1

CDR3 protein: ASSPYTGGSYEQY
J gene: TRBJ2-7
clone size: NA
V gene: TRBV6-5

CDR3 protein: ASSLSLGGNSPLH
J gene: TRBJ1-6
clone size: NA
V gene: TRBV28

CDR3 protein: ASSPLQGPDTIY
J gene: TRBJ1-3
clone size: NA
V gene: TRBV18

CDR3 protein: ASSFSNSPLH
J gene: TRBJ1-6
clone size: NA
V gene: TRBV28

CDR3 protein: ASSASGGQETQY
J gene: TRBJ2-5
clone size: NA
V gene: TRBV11-2